A selection of T cell receptor beta chains follows, all from one sample in a study of OX40 agonist ivuxolimab in advanced cancers. The table came from immunoSEQ multiplex PCR; TCRdb's copy has only in-frame clones and leaves some out. The table includes 15,000 to 20,000 clones, less than 90% detected once. The sequenced sample was CD4+ or CD8+ T cells sorted from blood, obtained in a trial of the OX40 agonist ivuxolimab. The receptors were sampled from an adult with an advanced solid tumor such as melanoma, head and neck, liver or kidney cancer. The conserved cysteine and the conserved F or W are not part of the CDR3 here.

>TRBJ1-5|TRBV19
ASTGGGSNQPQH
>TRBJ1-1|TRBV7-3
ASSLTPAGKNTEAF
>TRBJ1-1|TRBV6-5
ASSSLFMEAF
>TRBJ2-7|TRBV15
ATSRDLPGSSYEQY
>TRBJ2-7|TRBV2
ASRASGRAYEQY
>TRBJ2-7|TRBV6-5
ASSYGGSGAFEQY
>TRBJ1-1|TRBV28
ATREMGTEAF
>TRBJ2-6|TRBV18
ASSPRQGARSGANVLT
>TRBJ2-1|TRBV30
AWTGTGGDNEQF
>TRBJ2-2|TRBV18
ASVPDTNTGELF
>TRBJ2-3|TRBV4-3
ASSQAGGASTQY
>TRBJ1-3|TRBV28
ASSFSVSLSGNTIY
>TRBJ2-5|TRBV11-2
ASSLQETQY
>TRBJ2-3|TRBV6-5
ASSFNAEHTQY
>TRBJ1-1|TRBV7-9
ASSGRRRTEAF
>TRBJ1-1|TRBV10-3
AIRAANTEAF
>TRBJ2-1|TRBV30
AWAPRETRQF
>TRBJ2-7|TRBV27
ASSLKVSGRISYEQY
>TRBJ1-2|TRBV6-5
ASSYSGGDGYT
>TRBJ1-1|TRBV6-4
ASSVGVNTEAF
>TRBJ1-5|TRBV19
ASSTRTTDSNQPQH
>TRBJ2-6|TRBV30
AWRGGRGISGANVLT
>TRBJ1-1|TRBV5-6
ASSSGQGSNTEAF
>TRBJ2-7|TRBV5-6
ASSLRGGEQY
>TRBJ2-2|TRBV29-1
SARGRANTGELF
>TRBJ1-5|TRBV28
ASSTPQGHQH
>TRBJ2-1|TRBV14
ASSRRTSGRGSNEQF
>TRBJ2-7|TRBV11-1
ASSLVAALKGEQY
>TRBJ1-4|TRBV6-6
ASSRRQGATNEKLF
>TRBJ2-7|TRBV29-1
SVERTGSYEQY
>TRBJ2-6|TRBV19
ASSIVASGTGANVLT
>TRBJ2-1|TRBV28
ASSSIRDRVNEQF
>TRBJ2-3|TRBV2
ASSEYGGFSTDTQY
>TRBJ1-2|TRBV7-8
ASSLDPMSRGYGYT
>TRBJ2-2|TRBV18
ASSPRKGADTGELF
>TRBJ1-4|TRBV10-1
ASSVETASTNEKLF
>TRBJ2-7|TRBV4-2
ASSQDRAGAYEQY
>TRBJ2-1|TRBV7-6
ASSLIGETPSSYNEQF
>TRBJ1-1|TRBV2
ASSSGQNTEAF
>TRBJ2-1|TRBV11-3
ASSLNPGGAYEQF
>TRBJ1-1|TRBV5-1
ASSLTRPGNTEAF
>TRBJ1-1|TRBV5-8
ASSTRQGGSTEAF